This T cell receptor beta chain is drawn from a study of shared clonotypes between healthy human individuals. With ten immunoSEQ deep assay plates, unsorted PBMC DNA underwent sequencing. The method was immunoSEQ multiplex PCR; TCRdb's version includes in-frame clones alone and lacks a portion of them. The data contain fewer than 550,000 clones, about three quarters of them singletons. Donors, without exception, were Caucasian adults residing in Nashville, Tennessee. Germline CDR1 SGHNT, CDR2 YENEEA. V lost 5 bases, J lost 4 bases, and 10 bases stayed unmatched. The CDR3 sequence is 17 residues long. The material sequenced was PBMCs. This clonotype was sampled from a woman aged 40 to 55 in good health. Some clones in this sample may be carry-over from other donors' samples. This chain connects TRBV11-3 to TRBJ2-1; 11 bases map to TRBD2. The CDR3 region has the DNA TGTGCCAGCAGCGCACGAAGTGGGACTAGCGGATACAATGAGCAGTTCTTC. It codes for CASSARSGTSGYNEQFF.